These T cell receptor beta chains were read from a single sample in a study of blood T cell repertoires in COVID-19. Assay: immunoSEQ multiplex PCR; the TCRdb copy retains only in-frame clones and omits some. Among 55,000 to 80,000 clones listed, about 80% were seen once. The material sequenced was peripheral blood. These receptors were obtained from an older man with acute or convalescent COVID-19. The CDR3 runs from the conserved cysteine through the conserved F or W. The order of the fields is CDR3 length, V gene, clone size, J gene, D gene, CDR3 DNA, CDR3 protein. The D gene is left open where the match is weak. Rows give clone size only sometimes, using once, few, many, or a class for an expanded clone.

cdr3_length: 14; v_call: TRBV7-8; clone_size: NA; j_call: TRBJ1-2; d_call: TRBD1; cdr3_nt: TGTGCCAGCAGCTTTAGACAGGGGGCGAGTGGCTACACCTTC; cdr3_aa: CASSFRQGASGYTF
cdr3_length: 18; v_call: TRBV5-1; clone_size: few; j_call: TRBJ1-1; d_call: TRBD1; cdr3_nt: TGCGCCAGCAGCTTGGGATATTCGACAGGGGCCGCGAACACTGAAGCTTTCTTT; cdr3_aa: CASSLGYSTGAANTEAFF
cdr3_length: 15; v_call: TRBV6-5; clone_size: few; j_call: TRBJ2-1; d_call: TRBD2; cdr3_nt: TGTGCCAGCAGCCGGGGACTAGCGGGGTTCAATGAGCAGTTCTTC; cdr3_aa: CASSRGLAGFNEQFF
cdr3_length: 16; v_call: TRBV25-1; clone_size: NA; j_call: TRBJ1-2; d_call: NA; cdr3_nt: TGTGCCAGCAGTGAGTTTGGGGCACCCGAAGCGAGGGGCTACACCTTC; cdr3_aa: CASSEFGAPEARGYTF
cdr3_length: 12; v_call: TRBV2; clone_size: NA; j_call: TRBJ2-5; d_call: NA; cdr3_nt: TGTGCCAGCAACCCGGAGGGAGAGACCCAGTACTTC; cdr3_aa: CASNPEGETQYF
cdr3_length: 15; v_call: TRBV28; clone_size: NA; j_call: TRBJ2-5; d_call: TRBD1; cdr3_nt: TGTGCCAGCAGTTCATCCGGGACAGGGGGAGAGACCCAGTACTTC; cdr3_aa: CASSSSGTGGETQYF
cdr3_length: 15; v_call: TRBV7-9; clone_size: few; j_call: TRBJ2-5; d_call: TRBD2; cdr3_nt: TGTGCCAGCAGCTTAGAGGGAGGGGTCCAAGAGACCCAGTACTTC; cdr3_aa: CASSLEGGVQETQYF
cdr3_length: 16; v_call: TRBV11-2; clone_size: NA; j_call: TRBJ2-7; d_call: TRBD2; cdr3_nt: TGTGCCAGCAGCCATAAACTAGCGGGAACATTCTACGAGCAGTACTTC; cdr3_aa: CASSHKLAGTFYEQYF
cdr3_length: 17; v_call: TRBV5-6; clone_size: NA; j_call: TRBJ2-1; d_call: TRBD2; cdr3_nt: TGTGCCAGCAGCTTGGAACTAGCGGGAGGGCCGTACAATGAGCAGTTCTTC; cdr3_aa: CASSLELAGGPYNEQFF
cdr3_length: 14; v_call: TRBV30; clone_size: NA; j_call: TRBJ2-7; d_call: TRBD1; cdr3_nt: TGTGCCTGGTCCTCGGGACAGGGGTTGTCCGAGCAGTACTTC; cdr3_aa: CAWSSGQGLSEQYF
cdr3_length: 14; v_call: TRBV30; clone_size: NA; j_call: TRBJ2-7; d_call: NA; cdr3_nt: TGTGCCTGGAGATCGTCACAGGATAGCTACGAGCAGTACTTC; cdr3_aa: CAWRSSQDSYEQYF
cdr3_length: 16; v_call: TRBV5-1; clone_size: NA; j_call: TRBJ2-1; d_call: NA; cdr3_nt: TGCGCCAGCAGCTTGGTTCTAGCTGCGGGATACAATGAGCAGTTCTTC; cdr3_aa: CASSLVLAAGYNEQFF
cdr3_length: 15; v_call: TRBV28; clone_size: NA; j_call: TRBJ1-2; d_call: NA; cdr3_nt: TGTGCCAGCAGTGGGCAGACAGCCCTTAACTATGGCTACACCTTC; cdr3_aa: CASSGQTALNYGYTF
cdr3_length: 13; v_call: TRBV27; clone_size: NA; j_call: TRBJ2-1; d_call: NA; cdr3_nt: TGTGCCAACCTGGACAGTCCTTACAATGAGCAGTTCTTC; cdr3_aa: CANLDSPYNEQFF
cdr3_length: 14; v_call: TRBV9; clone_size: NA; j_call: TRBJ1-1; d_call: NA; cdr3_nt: TGTGCCAGCAGTGGGTTGAGGGAGAACACTGAAGCTTTCTTT; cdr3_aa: CASSGLRENTEAFF
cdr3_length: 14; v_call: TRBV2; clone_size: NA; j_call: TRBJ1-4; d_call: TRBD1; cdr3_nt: TGTGCCAGCAGTCAGGGGGCGGCTAATGAAAAACTGTTTTTT; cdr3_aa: CASSQGAANEKLFF
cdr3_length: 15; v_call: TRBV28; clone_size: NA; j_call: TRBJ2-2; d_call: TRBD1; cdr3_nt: TGTGCCAGCACCACCGGACAGGGGGCGATCGGGGAGCTGTTTTTT; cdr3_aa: CASTTGQGAIGELFF
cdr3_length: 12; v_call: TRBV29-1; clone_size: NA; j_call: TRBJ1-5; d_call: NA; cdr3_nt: TGCAGCGTTGCAGGGGAGGGTCAGCCCCAGCATTTT; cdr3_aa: CSVAGEGQPQHF
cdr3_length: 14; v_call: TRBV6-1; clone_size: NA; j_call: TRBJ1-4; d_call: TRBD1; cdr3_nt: TGTGCCAGCAGCTCATCAGGGGGCGAGGAAAAACTGTTTTTT; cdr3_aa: CASSSSGGEEKLFF
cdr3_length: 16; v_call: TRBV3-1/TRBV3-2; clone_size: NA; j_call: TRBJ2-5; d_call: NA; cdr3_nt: TGTGCCAGCAGCCAAAGCAGGTCGCAGGGCAGAGAGACCCAGTACTTC; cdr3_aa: CASSQSRSQGRETQYF
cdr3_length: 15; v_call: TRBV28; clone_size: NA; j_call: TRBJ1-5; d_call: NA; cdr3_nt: TGTGCCAGCACCAAAGGGGGAATCGTGTCGCAGCCCCAGCATTTT; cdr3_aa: CASTKGGIVSQPQHF
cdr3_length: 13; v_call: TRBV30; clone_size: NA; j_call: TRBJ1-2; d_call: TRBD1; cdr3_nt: TGTGCCTGGAGCGCCGGGACAGTCTATGGCTACACCTTC; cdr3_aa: CAWSAGTVYGYTF
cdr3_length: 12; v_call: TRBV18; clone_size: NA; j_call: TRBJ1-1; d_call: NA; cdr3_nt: TGTGCCAGCTCACCGGCCAACACTGAAGCTTTCTTT; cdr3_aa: CASSPANTEAFF
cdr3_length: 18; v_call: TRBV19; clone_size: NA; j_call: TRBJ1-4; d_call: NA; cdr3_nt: TGTGCCAGTAGTGACTCACGGGACACCCGGCCACAAGGTGAAAAACTGTTTTTT; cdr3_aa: CASSDSRDTRPQGEKLFF
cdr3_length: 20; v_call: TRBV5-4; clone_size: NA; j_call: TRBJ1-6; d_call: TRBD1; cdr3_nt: TGTGCCAGCAGCTTGGAACCTTGGACAGGGGGGGGCTCCTATAATTCACCCCTCCACTTT; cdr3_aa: CASSLEPWTGGGSYNSPLHF
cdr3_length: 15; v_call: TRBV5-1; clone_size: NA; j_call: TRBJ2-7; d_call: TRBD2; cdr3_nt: TGCGCCAGCAGCTTCGGAATAGCGGGCCCCTACGAGCAGTACTTC; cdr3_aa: CASSFGIAGPYEQYF
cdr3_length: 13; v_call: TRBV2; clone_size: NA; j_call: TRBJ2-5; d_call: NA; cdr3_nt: TGTGCCAGCTCCCCCGGGAACCAAGAGACCCAGTACTTC; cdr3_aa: CASSPGNQETQYF
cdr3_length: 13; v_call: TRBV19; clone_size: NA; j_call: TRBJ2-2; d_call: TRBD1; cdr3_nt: TGTGCCAGTAGCTCACAGGGGGCCGGGGAGCTGTTTTTT; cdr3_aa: CASSSQGAGELFF